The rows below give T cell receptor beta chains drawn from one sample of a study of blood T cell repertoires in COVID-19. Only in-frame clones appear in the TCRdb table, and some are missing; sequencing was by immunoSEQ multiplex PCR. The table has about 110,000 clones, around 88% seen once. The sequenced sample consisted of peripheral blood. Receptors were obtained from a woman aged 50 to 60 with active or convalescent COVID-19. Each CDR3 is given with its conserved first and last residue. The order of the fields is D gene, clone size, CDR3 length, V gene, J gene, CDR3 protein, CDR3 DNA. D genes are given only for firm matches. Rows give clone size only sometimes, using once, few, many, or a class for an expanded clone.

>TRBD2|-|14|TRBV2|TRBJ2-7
CASSVGTSGYEQYF
TGTGCCAGCAGTGTAGGGACTAGCGGCTACGAGCAGTACTTC
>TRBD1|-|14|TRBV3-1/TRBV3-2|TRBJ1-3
CASSQRDRADTIYF
TGTGCCAGCAGCCAGAGGGACAGGGCGGACACCATATATTTT
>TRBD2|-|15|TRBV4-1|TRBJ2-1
CASSWGGRNYNEQFF
TGCGCCAGCTCCTGGGGGGGGAGGAACTACAATGAGCAGTTCTTC
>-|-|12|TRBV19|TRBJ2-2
CASSMRSRELFF
TGTGCCAGTAGTATGAGATCCCGGGAGCTGTTTTTT
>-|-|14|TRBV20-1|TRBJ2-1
CSASEGGGPNEQFF
TGCAGTGCTAGTGAGGGAGGGGGGCCCAATGAGCAGTTCTTC
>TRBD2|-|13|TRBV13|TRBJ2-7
CASNLAGGYEQYF
TGTGCCAGCAACCTAGCGGGAGGTTACGAGCAGTACTTC
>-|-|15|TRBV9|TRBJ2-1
CASSVDPGNVREQFF
TGTGCCAGCAGCGTAGATCCCGGGAATGTTAGGGAGCAGTTCTTC
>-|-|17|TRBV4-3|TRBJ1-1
CASSQDLTERRGTEAFF
TGCGCCAGCAGCCAAGATCTTACCGAGAGGCGTGGCACTGAAGCTTTCTTT
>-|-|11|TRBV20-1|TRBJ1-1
CSASDPLKAFF
TGCAGTGCCTCAGATCCCCTTAAAGCTTTCTTT
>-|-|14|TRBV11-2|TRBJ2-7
CASSLVAGLYEQYF
TGTGCCAGCAGCTTAGTGGCGGGCCTCTACGAGCAGTACTTC
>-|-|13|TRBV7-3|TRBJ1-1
CASSPRENTEAFF
TGTGCCAGCTCTCCCCGGGAGAACACTGAAGCTTTCTTT
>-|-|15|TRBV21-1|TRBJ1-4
CASTTGTGGREKLFF
TGTGCCAGCACCACCGGGACAGGGGGTCGAGAAAAACTGTTTTTT
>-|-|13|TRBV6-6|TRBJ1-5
CASSPSLNQPQHF
TGTGCCAGCAGTCCCTCCCTTAATCAGCCCCAGCATTTT
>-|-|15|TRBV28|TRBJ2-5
CASSSQGQGQETQYF
TGTGCCAGCAGTTCACAGGGACAAGGGCAAGAGACCCAGTACTTC
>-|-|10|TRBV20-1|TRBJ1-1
CSAKQREAFF
TGCAGTGCTAAGCAGCGGGAAGCTTTCTTT
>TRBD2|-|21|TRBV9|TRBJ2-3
CASSVVRRLAGELYWTDTQYF
TGTGCCAGCAGCGTAGTTCGCCGACTAGCGGGAGAGTTGTACTGGACAGATACGCAGTATTTT
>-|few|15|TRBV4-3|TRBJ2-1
CASSQEIGEYNEQFF
TGCGCCAGCAGCCAAGAAATCGGGGAGTACAATGAGCAGTTCTTC
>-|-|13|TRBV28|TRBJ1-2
CASSLTGDYGYTF
TGTGCCAGCAGTTTAACGGGGGACTATGGCTACACCTTC
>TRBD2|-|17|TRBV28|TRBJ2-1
CASSFLLLAGSYNEQFF
TGTGCCAGCAGTTTCCTTCTCCTAGCGGGAAGCTACAATGAGCAGTTCTTC
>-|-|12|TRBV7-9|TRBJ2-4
CASSPLGDIQYF
TGTGCCAGCAGCCCCTTAGGGGACATTCAGTACTTC
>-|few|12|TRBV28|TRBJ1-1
CASNPGWTEAFF
TGTGCCAGCAACCCCGGGTGGACTGAAGCTTTCTTT
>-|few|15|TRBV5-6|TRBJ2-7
CASSRGTDRIYEQYF
TGTGCCAGCAGCCGAGGGACGGACAGAATCTACGAGCAGTACTTC
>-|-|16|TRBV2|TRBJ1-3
CASSSIQESLGNTIYF
TGTGCCAGCTCATCTATACAGGAGTCGCTTGGAAACACCATATATTTT
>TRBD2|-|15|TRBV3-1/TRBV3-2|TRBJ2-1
CASSQGELARPEQFF
TGTGCCAGCAGCCAAGGAGAACTAGCGCGTCCTGAGCAGTTCTTC
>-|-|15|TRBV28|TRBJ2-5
CASSLWVGRQETQYF
TGTGCCAGCAGTTTGTGGGTGGGGAGACAAGAGACCCAGTACTTC
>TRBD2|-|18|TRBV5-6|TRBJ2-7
CASSLGLAGVTGLYEQYF
TGTGCCAGCAGCTTGGGGCTAGCGGGAGTTACGGGGCTATACGAGCAGTACTTC
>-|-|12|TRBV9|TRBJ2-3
CASSYSTDTQYF
TGTGCCAGCAGCTATAGCACAGATACGCAGTATTTT
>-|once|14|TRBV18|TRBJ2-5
CASSSSSKGETQYF
TGTGCCAGCTCATCGTCATCGAAGGGGGAGACCCAGTACTTC
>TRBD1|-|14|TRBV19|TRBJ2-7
CASSIEGTGSEQYF
TGTGCCAGTAGTATAGAAGGGACAGGGAGCGAGCAGTACTTC
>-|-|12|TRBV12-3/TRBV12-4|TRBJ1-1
CASSPSPAQAFF
TGTGCCAGCAGTCCCTCCCCAGCGCAAGCTTTCTTT
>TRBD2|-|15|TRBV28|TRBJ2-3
CASSPAGYMTDTQYF
TGTGCCAGCAGCCCAGCGGGATACATGACAGATACGCAGTATTTT
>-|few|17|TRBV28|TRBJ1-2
CASTQWGGSRMIYGYTF
TGTGCCAGCACTCAATGGGGGGGTTCCAGGATGATCTATGGCTACACCTTC
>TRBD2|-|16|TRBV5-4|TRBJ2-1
CASSALLAGAGNEQFF
TGTGCCAGCAGCGCTCTTCTAGCGGGAGCAGGCAATGAGCAGTTCTTC
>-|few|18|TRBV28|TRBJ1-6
CASSSMGSWTGSPSPLHF
TGTGCCAGCAGTTCTATGGGGTCGTGGACGGGGAGCCCTTCACCCCTCCACTTT
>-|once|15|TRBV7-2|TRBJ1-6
CASSLAGGRDSPLHF
TGTGCCAGCAGCTTAGCAGGGGGTAGGGATTCACCCCTCCACTTT
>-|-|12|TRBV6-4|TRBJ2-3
CASSPGGDTQYF
TGTGCCAGCAGCCCCGGGGGAGATACGCAGTATTTT
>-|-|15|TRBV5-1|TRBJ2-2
CASRATGLNTGELFF
TGCGCCAGCAGGGCGACAGGATTGAACACCGGGGAGCTGTTTTTT
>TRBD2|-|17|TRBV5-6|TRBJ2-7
CASSPAGTSGRAAEQYF
TGTGCCAGCAGCCCCGCCGGGACTAGCGGGAGGGCCGCCGAGCAGTACTTC
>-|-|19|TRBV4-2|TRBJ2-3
CASSQDERVASTSTDTQYF
TGTGCCAGCAGCCAAGATGAACGGGTAGCTTCGACTAGCACAGATACGCAGTATTTT
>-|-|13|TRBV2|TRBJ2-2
CASSEDWSGELFF
TGTGCCAGCAGTGAAGACTGGAGTGGGGAGCTGTTTTTT
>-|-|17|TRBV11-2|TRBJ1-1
CASSSRPNTGVNTEAFF
TGTGCCAGCAGCTCACGCCCGAATACGGGAGTGAACACTGAAGCTTTCTTT
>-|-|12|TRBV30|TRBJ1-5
CAGGGSNQPQHF
TGTGCCGGTGGGGGGAGCAATCAGCCCCAGCATTTT
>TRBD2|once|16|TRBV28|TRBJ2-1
CASSQLTSGRNNEQFF
TGTGCCAGCAGTCAACTGACTAGCGGGAGGAACAATGAGCAGTTCTTC
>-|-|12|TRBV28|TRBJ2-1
CASYDRGDEQFF
TGTGCCAGCTACGACAGAGGCGATGAGCAGTTCTTC
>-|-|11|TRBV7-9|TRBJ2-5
CASSSGETQYF
TGTGCCAGCAGCTCCGGAGAGACCCAGTACTTC
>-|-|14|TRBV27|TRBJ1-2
CASSYGAGSNGYTF
TGTGCCAGCAGTTACGGCGCGGGGAGTAATGGCTACACCTTC
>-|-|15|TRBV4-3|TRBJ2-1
CASSQDSRVLSEQFF
TGCGCCAGCAGCCAAGACTCCCGGGTACTATCTGAGCAGTTCTTC
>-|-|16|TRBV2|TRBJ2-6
CASSVLSSSGANVLTF
TGTGCCAGCAGCGTCCTTTCGAGCTCTGGGGCCAACGTCCTGACTTTC
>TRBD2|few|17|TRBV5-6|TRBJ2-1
CASSLGVTSGSGNEQFF
TGTGCCAGCAGCTTGGGTGTGACTAGCGGGAGTGGCAATGAGCAGTTCTTC
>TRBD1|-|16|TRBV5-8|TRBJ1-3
CASSFTGVNSGNTIYF
TGTGCCAGCAGCTTTACAGGGGTGAACTCTGGAAACACCATATATTTT
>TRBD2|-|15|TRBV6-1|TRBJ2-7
CASSEESSGSGEQYF
TGTGCCAGCAGTGAAGAGAGTAGCGGGAGTGGCGAGCAGTACTTC
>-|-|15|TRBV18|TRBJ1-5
CASSPQRSFNQPQHF
TGTGCCAGCTCACCACAGAGATCCTTCAATCAGCCCCAGCATTTT
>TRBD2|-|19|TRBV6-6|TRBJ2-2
CASSSLGTSGRANTGELFF
TGTGCCAGCAGCTCCCTTGGGACTAGCGGGAGGGCGAACACCGGGGAGCTGTTTTTT
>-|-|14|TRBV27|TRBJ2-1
CASSFRLDRNEQFF
TGTGCCAGCAGTTTTAGACTAGATCGGAATGAGCAGTTCTTC
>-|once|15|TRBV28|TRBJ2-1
CASAVSRRGNNEQFF
TGTGCCAGCGCTGTTAGCCGCAGAGGTAACAATGAGCAGTTCTTC